The clone carrying this T cell receptor beta chain was counted a few times. Trimming stripped 3 bases from V and 5 bases from J, with 14 bases between. The CDR3 is 15 amino acids. Germline CDR1 reads LNHDA; CDR2 reads SQIVND (reference sequence). This sample was taken from a study of blood T cell repertoires in COVID-19. Study as a whole: Both acute and convalescent COVID-19 samples were obtained from the United States, Italy and Spain.

Participants, about 18 to 90 years old, spanned around 25 US areas. Cohort allocation depended upon clinical history that participants reported. Original processing methods: Reference gene primer amplification in the assay estimated nucleated cell counts. Method: immunoSEQ multiplex PCR; TCRdb's copy keeps in-frame clones and lacks some. The DNA was the basis for D and trimming; V, J and clone size are from that table. The sample comprises about 430,000 clones, about 88% of which are singletons, and 1.4% to 1.5% rests with the top ten. V is TRBV19 and J is TRBJ1-5; perhaps TRBD1 as D (6 bases). The TCR was taken from a woman younger than 35 who had been exposed to COVID-19. The material sequenced was PBMCs or T cells enriched from blood (not recorded which). The chain's CDR3 is CASSIDKQGYQPQHF. CDR3 bases: TGTGCCAGTAGTATCGATAAACAGGGATATCAGCCCCAGCATTTT.